Listed here is a single TCR beta chain. As yet, its antigen is unknown. The use of genomic DNA as template underpinned the TCR beta VDJ and CDR3 profiling. Each CDR3 protein is one row after TCRdb ran MiXCR on the reads. Here the sample spans around 140,000 distinct CDR3 sequences, 41% being singletons. Germline CDR1 is SQVTM and CDR2 is ANQGSEA. V was cut by 6 bases and J by 7 bases, with 12 bases left in between. This CDR3 has 11 amino acids. The data derive from a study of CD8+CD57+ T cells in acquired aplastic anemia. The study, taken as a whole, reports: Researchers reported that CD8+ Simpson's diversity was not significantly different in patients versus controls.

The V and J genes are TRBV29-1 and TRBJ1-2; weak D call: TRBD1 (5 bases). The sequenced sample consisted of sorted CD4+, CD8+, or CD8+CD57+ T cells (not recorded which) from PBMCs. This receptor was taken from a human donor in good health, serving as a control. CDR3 in DNA: TGCAGCGTGCAGGCGGGGCGTGGCTACACCTTC. As protein: CSVQAGRGYTF.